This T cell receptor beta chain was recovered during a study of shared clonotypes between healthy human individuals. Libraries were prepared by immunoSEQ multiplex PCR; TCRdb keeps only in-frame clonotypes and omits some of them. The repertoire consists of millions of clones, with over 85% occurring once and the leading ten covering more than 0.1%. Per the germline V gene, CDR1 is SEHNR and CDR2 is FQNEAQ (reference sequence). The V and J ends lost 5 bases and 0 bases, in that order; junction bases with no gene match: 9. The CDR3 spans 16 residues. Only one count was recorded for this clone. This sequence originates from a man in his late teens or twenties in good health. The J gene is TRBJ1-1, the V gene TRBV7-9, with 7 bases identical to TRBD1. Specimen: naive CD4+ T cells sorted from blood. Subset indicated: CD45RA+ positively selected. The CDR3 loop reads CASSPRGTVMNTEAFF. The CDR3, as DNA: TGTGCCAGCAGCCCAAGGGGGACAGTCATGAACACTGAAGCTTTCTTT.